This paragraph reports one TCR beta chain. Its target is not known. This sample is drawn from a study of shared clonotypes between healthy human individuals. Every donor, a Caucasian adult, lived in Nashville, Tennessee. The authors distributed each subset's genomic DNA evenly over several immunoSEQ plates. Assay used: immunoSEQ multiplex PCR; TCRdb lists only in-frame clones, some missing. The sample records millions of clones, around 90% being singletons. Whole-study results and caveats: Only blood was sampled, and tissue TCR repertoires likely differ from blood ones. As a rule, naive subsets had a larger estimated richness than memory subsets.

Trimming shortened V by 7 bases and J by 0 bases, and 9 bases separated the two germline ends. Germline V CDR1 and CDR2: LNHDA, SQIVND (reference sequence). The length of the CDR3 is 13 residues. V and J are TRBV19 and TRBJ1-2; D is perhaps TRBD1 (6 bases). Source material: naive CD4+ T cells sorted from blood. The subset is: CD45RA+ positively selected. This TCR was sampled from a young man in good health. CDR3 coding DNA: TGTGCCAGTAAAAGACAGGCTAACTATGGCTACACCTTC. Amino acid sequence: CASKRQANYGYTF.